This T cell receptor (beta chain) was found in a study of metastatic and nonmetastatic thyroid tumors. Across the study: Repertoires of blood and of tissue (tumor or nodule) from malignant and benign thyroid patients were compared.

TCRdb reprocessed the PCR reads via MiXCR. The repertoire holds 35,000 to 55,000 clones, with 24% as singletons. Ahead of thyroid surgery, no patient had received treatment of any kind. General observations from the study: Versus benign nodules, malignant thyroid tumors reportedly had significantly higher TCR beta diversity, in blood and tumor.

A note on this clone: Its antigen is currently unknown. This may be a read error: a much more frequent sequence differs by one nucleotide.

The specimen sequenced was blood. The receptor's source is a male donor with papillary thyroid cancer or a benign thyroid nodule (not recorded which). Some clones in this sample may be carry-over from other donors' samples.

The CDR3: CSAPGQCETEAFF. For the CDR3, the DNA is TGCAGTGCTCCCGGACAGTGTGAGACTGAAGCTTTCTTT. The chain recombines TRBV20-1 with TRBJ1-1; D is perhaps TRBD1 (6 bases). V lost 5 bases and J 5 bases, leaving 15 bases between the germline ends. From germline, CDR1 is DFQATT and CDR2 SNEGSKA (reference sequence). The CDR3 sequence is 13 residues long.